Sequencing of this T cell receptor beta chain was carried out in a study of blood T cell repertoires in COVID-19. Overall study context: Samples representing acute and convalescent COVID-19 were sourced from the United States, Italy and Spain.

Trimming cost V 1 base and J 2 bases, with 11 bases left between them. This CDR3 has 15 residues. Germline V gene data show CDR1 as LNHDA and CDR2 as SQIVND (reference sequence). In its sample, this clone was seen a few times. Cohort assignment relied on participant-reported clinical history. Assay: immunoSEQ multiplex PCR; the TCRdb copy retains only in-frame clones and omits some. The table lists some 250,000 clones, roughly nine tenths of them singletons, with roughly 1.2% in the top ten. The rearrangement uses TRBV19 and TRBJ1-2; no reliable D call. The sample consisted of PBMCs or T cells enriched from blood (not recorded which). This TCR came from a human donor in a cohort exposed to, infected with or recovered from COVID-19 (not recorded which). The donor label of this sample is uncertain. The CDR3 reads CASSIGGGKNYGYTF. CDR3 DNA: TGTGCCAGTAGTATAGGGGGAGGCAAGAACTATGGCTACACCTTC.